These 14 T cell receptor beta chains were sequenced from one sample in a study of sequential checkpoint blockade in melanoma. The repertoire was sequenced with immunoSEQ multiplex PCR; TCRdb's copy has only in-frame clones and lacks some. The repertoire holds roughly 5,000 clones, with under 40% as singletons. Regarding treatment: randomized to nivolumab then ipilimumab (arm A) or the reverse (arm B). The source was tumor tissue (inferred from file names), collected from a patient given nivolumab and ipilimumab in sequence. These receptors were collected from a human donor with melanoma.

In nucleotides, the CDR3 is TGTGCCAGCAGAGGGGGGGGAAGGAACACTGAAGCTTTCTTT. As protein: CASRGGGRNTEAFF. V usage is TRBV6-8 and J usage is TRBJ1-1, with a possible D match to TRBD1 (6 bases). The CDR3 runs 14 residues. Germline-derived CDR1 and CDR2 are MNHGY and SAAAGT. V was clipped by 6 bases and J by 1 base, with 12 bases between them.

The chain uses TRBV5-1 and TRBJ1-1, with TRBD1 matching over 7 bases. Germline V lookup: CDR1 SGHRS, CDR2 YFSETQ. The CDR3 has 16 residues. With 2 bases clipped from V and 1 base from J, the junction kept 8 bases outside the gene matches. DNA of the CDR3: TGCGCCAGCAGCTTCACTCCGCAGGGGGGGAACACTGAAGCTTTCTTT. This codes for CASSFTPQGGNTEAFF. The complete variable domain, with remaining parts taken from reference TRBV5-1 and TRBJ1-1, reads KAGVTQTPRYLIKTRGQQVTLSCSPISGHRSVSWYQQTPGQGLQFLFEYFSETQRNKGNFPGRFSGRQFSNSRSEMNVSTLELGDSALYLCASSFTPQGGNTEAFFGQGTRLTVV.

This clone was counted only a few times. The chain uses TRBV6-8 and TRBJ2-7, with 11 bases that match TRBD2. Germline V gene sequence: CDR1 MNHGY, CDR2 SAAAGT. The CDR3 runs 15 residues. Unmatched junction bases numbered 4, after V lost 4 bases and J lost 2 bases. The CDR3 protein is CASSFLAGGTYEQYF. For the CDR3, the DNA is TGTGCCAGCAGTTTTCTAGCGGGAGGAACCTACGAGCAGTACTTC.

The chain joins TRBV11-3 to TRBJ2-3; 11 nucleotides align to TRBD2. The CDR3 is 16 residues long. Germline assignment: CDR1 SGHNT and CDR2 YENEEA. The trim removed 5 bases at V and 2 bases at J, leaving 6 bases unmatched. CDR3 loop: CASSLTSGDYTDTQYF. The CDR3 DNA follows: TGTGCCAGCAGCCTGACTAGCGGGGATTACACAGATACGCAGTATTTT.

This clone was counted between two and nine times. The rearrangement uses TRBV28 and TRBJ1-5; D not certain. V lost 9 bases, J lost 3 bases, and 12 bases lay in between. The CDR3 spans 13 residues. Per the germline V gene, CDR1 is MDHEN and CDR2 is SYDVKM. CDR3 protein: CASKMGNNQPQHF. CDR3 bases: TGTGCCAGTAAGATGGGGAACAATCAGCCCCAGCATTTT.

CDR3 bases: TGTGCCAGTAGTGAATCCGGGACAGACACAGATACGCAGTATTTT. As protein: CASSESGTDTDTQYF. This chain joins TRBV19 and TRBJ2-3, with 7 bases aligning to TRBD1. The length of the CDR3 is 15 residues. Germline-derived CDR1 and CDR2 are LNHDA and SQIVND (reference sequence). The V gene end was trimmed by 5 bases and the J gene end by 2 bases; junction bases not matched to a gene: 7.

The sample holds a few counts of this clone. V is TRBV6-7 and J is TRBJ1-1; tentatively, D is TRBD1 (5 bases). TRBV6-7 is designated an ORF whose function remains uncertain. The CDR3 length is 13 residues. The V gene lost 7 bases and the J gene lost 0 bases, with 9 bases spanning the gap. DNA for the CDR3: TGTGCCAGCAAGAGAGGGGTGAACACTGAAGCTTTCTTT. Translated: CASKRGVNTEAFF.

The gene calls are TRBV11-3 and TRBJ2-1, with 14 bases identical to TRBD2. V was pared by 6 bases and J by 0 bases, with 13 bases of the junction left unmatched. The CDR3 contains 20 residues. From germline, CDR1 is SGHNT and CDR2 YENEEA. The CDR3 loop reads CASSRPPGLAGEGSYNEQFF. The CDR3 DNA is TGTGCCAGCAGTCGACCTCCGGGACTAGCGGGAGAAGGCTCCTACAATGAGCAGTTCTTC.

By sample share, this clone is medium-sized. The chain recombines TRBV9 with TRBJ1-3; D remains unclear. V lost 7 bases, J lost 0 bases, and 14 bases lay in between. Germline V lookup: CDR1 SGDLS, CDR2 YYNGEE. The CDR3 sequence is 15 residues long. The CDR3 coding sequence is TGTGCCAGCGGTGGACCCGATCACTCTGGAAACACCATATATTTT. Translated, it gives CASGGPDHSGNTIYF.

The V call is TRBV6-8, the J call TRBJ2-1, with a weak D call TRBD2 (6 bases). This CDR3 contains 13 residues. The germline V and J ends were trimmed by 8 bases and 3 bases, with 11 bases remaining between them. Germline V gives CDR1 MNHGY, CDR2 SAAAGT. The CDR3 loop is CASQRGGYNEQFF. The CDR3 region has the DNA TGTGCCAGCCAAAGGGGAGGCTACAATGAGCAGTTCTTC.

The chain uses TRBV6-8 and TRBJ2-6; possible D gene TRBD1, 5 bases. The germline CDR1 and CDR2 sequences are MNHGY and SAAAGT. This CDR3 comprises 23 residues. Between the trimmed V and J ends, which lost 8 bases and 0 bases, there was a span of 35 bases. CDR3 in amino acids: CASVGPKSDRSRERLSGANVLTF. The CDR3 nucleotides are TGTGCCAGCGTGGGGCCCAAGTCGGATAGAAGCCGCGAACGGCTCTCTGGGGCCAACGTCCTGACTTTC.

The sample holds a few counts of this clone. This chain uses TRBV5-1 with TRBJ1-1, with D unresolved. Germline V gives CDR1 SGHRS, CDR2 YFSETQ. The ends were cut back, 1 base at V and 0 bases at J, with 10 bases in the middle. The CDR3 has 15 residues. CDR3 in DNA: TGCGCCAGCAGCTTGACGGCAGCTATGAACACTGAAGCTTTCTTT. Translating it yields CASSLTAAMNTEAFF.

The chain carries TRBV30 and TRBJ2-1; a possible D gene is TRBD1 (6 bases). Germline CDR1 and CDR2: GTSNPN and SVGIG (reference sequence). This CDR3 has 13 residues. Between the trimmed V and J ends, which lost 2 bases and 4 bases, there was a span of 9 bases. CDR3 amino acids: CAWSLQGYNEQFF. In DNA, the CDR3 is TGTGCCTGGAGTTTACAGGGTTACAATGAGCAGTTCTTC.

The chain recombines TRBV9 with TRBJ2-3, with 7 nucleotides matching TRBD2. This CDR3 region has 18 residues. V lost 0 bases, J lost 0 bases, and 10 bases stayed unmatched. Germline V lookup: CDR1 SGDLS, CDR2 YYNGEE. CDR3 sequence (DNA): TGTGCCAGCAGCGTAGCTAGCGCTAGCGGCTCTAGCACAGATACGCAGTATTTT. Its protein is CASSVASASGSSTDTQYF.